This T cell receptor beta chain was sequenced for a study of T-cell memory formation after mild COVID-19. The study's findings and limits: CD4+ contracting clones lay mainly in CM and EM, CD8+ ones in EMRA.

Using its own MiXCR run on the 5' RACE reads, TCRdb lists one record per CDR3 protein. The sample comprises 390,000 or so distinct CDR3 sequences, approximately 15% of which are singletons, and around a fifth rests with the top ten. Regarding this clonotype: The antigen is undetermined.

The receptor comes from a man younger than 35 who had mild COVID-19 (a few samples of this study predate the infection). Cell type and time point are not known. The sample taken for sequencing was PBMCs or a T cell subset sorted from them (not recorded which).

The CDR3 DNA reads as TGTGCCAGCAGTAAAACCGAGGGTTCTGCCTTCACCGGGGAGCTGTTTTTT. Translation: CASSKTEGSAFTGELFF. The chain is built from TRBV13 and TRBJ2-2, with a weak D call TRBD2 (5 bases). The CDR3 has 17 amino acids. With 6 bases removed from V and 4 bases from J, the gap between germline ends came to 21 bases. Germline CDR1 is PRHDT and CDR2 is FYEKMQ (reference sequence).